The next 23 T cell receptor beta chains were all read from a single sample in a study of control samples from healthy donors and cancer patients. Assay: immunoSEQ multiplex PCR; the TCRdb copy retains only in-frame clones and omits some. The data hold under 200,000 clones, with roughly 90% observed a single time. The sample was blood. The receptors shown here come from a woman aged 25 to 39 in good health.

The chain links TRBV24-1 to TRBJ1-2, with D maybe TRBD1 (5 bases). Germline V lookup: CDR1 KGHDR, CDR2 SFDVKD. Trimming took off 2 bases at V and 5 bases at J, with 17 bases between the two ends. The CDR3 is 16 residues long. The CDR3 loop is CATSDSRQSSRYGYTF. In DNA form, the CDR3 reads TGTGCCACCAGTGATTCCCGACAGTCATCTAGGTATGGCTACACCTTC.

CDR3 DNA: TGTGCCACCAGTGATTCTCAGGGGTGGCTCTCTGGGGCCAACGTCCTGACTTTC. It is translated as CATSDSQGWLSGANVLTF. V usage is TRBV24-1 and J usage is TRBJ2-6; D might be TRBD1 (6 bases). Trimming removed 2 bases from V and 0 bases from J, with 13 bases in between. This CDR3 has 18 residues. CDR1 is KGHDR and CDR2 is SFDVKD in the germline V gene.

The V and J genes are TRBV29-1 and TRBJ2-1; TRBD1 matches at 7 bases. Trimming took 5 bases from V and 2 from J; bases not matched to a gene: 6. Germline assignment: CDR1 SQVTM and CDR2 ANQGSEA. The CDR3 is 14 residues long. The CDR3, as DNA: TGCAGCGTTTCCCGGGACAGCGCCTACAATGAGCAGTTCTTC. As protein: CSVSRDSAYNEQFF.

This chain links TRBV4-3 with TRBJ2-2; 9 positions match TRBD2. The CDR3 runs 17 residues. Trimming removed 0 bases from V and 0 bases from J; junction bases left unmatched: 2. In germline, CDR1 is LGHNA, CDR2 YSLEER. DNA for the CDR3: TGCGCCAGCAGCCAAGAATCTAGCGGGGCGAACACCGGGGAGCTGTTTTTT. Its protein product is CASSQESSGANTGELFF.

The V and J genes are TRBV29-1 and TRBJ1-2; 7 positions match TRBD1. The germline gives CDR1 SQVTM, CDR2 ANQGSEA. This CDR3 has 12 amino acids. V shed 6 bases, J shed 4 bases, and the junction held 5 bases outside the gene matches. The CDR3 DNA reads TGCAGCGTACAGGGACAGTCCTATGGCTACACCTTC. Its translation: CSVQGQSYGYTF. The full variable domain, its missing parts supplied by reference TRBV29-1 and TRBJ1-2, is SAVISQKPSRDICQRGTSLTIQCQVDSQVTMMFWYRQQPGQSLTLIATANQGSEATYESGFVIDKFPISRPNLTFSTLTVSNMSPEDSSIYLCSVQGQSYGYTFGSGTRLTVV.

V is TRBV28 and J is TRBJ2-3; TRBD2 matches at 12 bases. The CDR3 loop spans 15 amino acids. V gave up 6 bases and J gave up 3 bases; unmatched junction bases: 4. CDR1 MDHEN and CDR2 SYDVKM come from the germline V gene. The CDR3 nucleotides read TGTGCCAGCAGGAGACTAGCGGGGGCAACAGATACGCAGTATTTT. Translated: CASRRLAGATDTQYF.

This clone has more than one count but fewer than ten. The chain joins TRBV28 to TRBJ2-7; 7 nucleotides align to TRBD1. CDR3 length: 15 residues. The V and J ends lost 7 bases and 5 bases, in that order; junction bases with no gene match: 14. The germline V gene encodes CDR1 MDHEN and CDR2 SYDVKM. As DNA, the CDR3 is TGTGCCAGCACAGGGGATGAAACAGGGGCACACGAGCAGTACTTC. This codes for CASTGDETGAHEQYF.

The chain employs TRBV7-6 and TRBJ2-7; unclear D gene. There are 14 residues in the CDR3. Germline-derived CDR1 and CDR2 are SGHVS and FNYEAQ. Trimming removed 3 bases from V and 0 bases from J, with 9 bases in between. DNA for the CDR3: TGTGCCAGCAGCTTGTCTTCGAGCTCCTACGAGCAGTACTTC. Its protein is CASSLSSSSYEQYF. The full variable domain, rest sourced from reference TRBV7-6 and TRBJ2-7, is GAGVSQSPRYKVTKRGQDVALRCDPISGHVSLYWYRQALGQGPEFLTYFNYEAQQDKSGLPNDRFSAERPEGSISTLTIQRTEQRDSAMYRCASSLSSSSYEQYFGPGTRLTVT.

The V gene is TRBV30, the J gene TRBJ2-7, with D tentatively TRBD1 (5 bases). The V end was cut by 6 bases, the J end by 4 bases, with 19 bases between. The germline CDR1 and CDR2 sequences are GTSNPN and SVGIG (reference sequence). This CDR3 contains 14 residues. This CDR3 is CACPPEARAYEQYF. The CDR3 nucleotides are TGTGCCTGTCCCCCCGAGGCCAGGGCTTACGAGCAGTACTTC.

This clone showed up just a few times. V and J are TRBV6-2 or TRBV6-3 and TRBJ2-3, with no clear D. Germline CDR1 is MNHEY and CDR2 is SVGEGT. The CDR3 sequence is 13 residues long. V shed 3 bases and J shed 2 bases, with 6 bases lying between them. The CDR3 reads CASSYQDTDTQYF. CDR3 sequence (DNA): TGTGCCAGCAGTTATCAGGACACAGATACGCAGTATTTT.

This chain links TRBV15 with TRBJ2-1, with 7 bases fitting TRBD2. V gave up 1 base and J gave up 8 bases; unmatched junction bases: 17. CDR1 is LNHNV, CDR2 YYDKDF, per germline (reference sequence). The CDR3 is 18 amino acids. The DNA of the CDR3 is TGTGCCACCAGCAGAGCCTTTGTTCATGGGAGGGCCATGGATGAGCAGTTCTTC. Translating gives CATSRAFVHGRAMDEQFF.

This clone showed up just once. The CDR3 region is CSVVREYTDTQYF. In nucleotides, the CDR3 is TGCAGCGTTGTGCGGGAATACACAGATACGCAGTATTTT. This rearrangement joins TRBV29-1 to TRBJ2-3, with a possible D match to TRBD2 (6 bases). The CDR3 length is 13 residues. Per germline, CDR1 SQVTM and CDR2 ANQGSEA. V was clipped by 4 bases and J by 2 bases, with 10 bases between them.

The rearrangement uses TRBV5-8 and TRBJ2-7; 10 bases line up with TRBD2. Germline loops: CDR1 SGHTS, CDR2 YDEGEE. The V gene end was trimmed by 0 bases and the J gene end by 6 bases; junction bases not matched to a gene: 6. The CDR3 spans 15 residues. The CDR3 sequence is CASSLALAGVLEQYF. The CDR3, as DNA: TGTGCCAGCAGCTTGGCGCTAGCGGGAGTTCTCGAGCAGTACTTC.

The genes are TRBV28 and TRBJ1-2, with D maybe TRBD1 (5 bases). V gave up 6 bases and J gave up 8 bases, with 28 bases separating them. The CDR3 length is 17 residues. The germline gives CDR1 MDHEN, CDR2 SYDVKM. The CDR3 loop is CASRKGAGLRVAFGYTF. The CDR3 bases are TGTGCCAGCAGGAAAGGGGCAGGGCTGAGAGTGGCATTCGGCTACACCTTC.

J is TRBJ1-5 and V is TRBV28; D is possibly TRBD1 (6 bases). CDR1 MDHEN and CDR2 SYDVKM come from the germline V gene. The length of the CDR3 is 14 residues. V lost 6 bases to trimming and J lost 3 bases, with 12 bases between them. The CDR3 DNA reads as TGTGCCAGCAGCCCCGGACAGTACAATCAGCCCCAGCATTTT. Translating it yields CASSPGQYNQPQHF.

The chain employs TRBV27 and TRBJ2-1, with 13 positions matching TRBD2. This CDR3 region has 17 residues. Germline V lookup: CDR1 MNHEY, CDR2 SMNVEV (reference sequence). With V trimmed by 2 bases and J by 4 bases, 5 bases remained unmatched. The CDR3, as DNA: TGTGCCAGCAGTTTACAACTAGCGGGAGGGATATACAATGAGCAGTTCTTC. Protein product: CASSLQLAGGIYNEQFF.

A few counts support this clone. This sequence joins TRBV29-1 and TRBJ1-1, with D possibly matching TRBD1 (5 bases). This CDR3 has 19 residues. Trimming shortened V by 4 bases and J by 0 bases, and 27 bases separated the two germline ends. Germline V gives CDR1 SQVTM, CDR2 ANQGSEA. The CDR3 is CSVVWGGRFSKYVNTEAFF. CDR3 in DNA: TGCAGCGTTGTTTGGGGGGGAAGGTTTAGTAAGTATGTGAACACTGAAGCTTTCTTT.

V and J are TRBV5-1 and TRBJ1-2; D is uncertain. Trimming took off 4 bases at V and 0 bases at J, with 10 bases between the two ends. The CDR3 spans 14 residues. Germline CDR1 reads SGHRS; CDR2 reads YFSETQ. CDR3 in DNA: TGCGCCAGCAGCCCCTATCAAGCTAACTATGGCTACACCTTC. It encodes CASSPYQANYGYTF.

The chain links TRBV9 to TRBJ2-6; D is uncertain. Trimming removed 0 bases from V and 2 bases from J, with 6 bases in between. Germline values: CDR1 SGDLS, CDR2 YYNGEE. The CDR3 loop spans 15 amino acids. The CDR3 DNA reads TGTGCCAGCAGCGTAGAGGGTACTGGGGCCAACGTCCTGACTTTC. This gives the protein CASSVEGTGANVLTF.

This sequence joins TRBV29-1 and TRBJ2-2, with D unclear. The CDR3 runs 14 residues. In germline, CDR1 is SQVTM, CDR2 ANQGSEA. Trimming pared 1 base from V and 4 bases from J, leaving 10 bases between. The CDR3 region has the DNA TGCAGCGTTGAAGTGTGGTCAGGCACCGGGGAGCTGTTTTTT. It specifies CSVEVWSGTGELFF.

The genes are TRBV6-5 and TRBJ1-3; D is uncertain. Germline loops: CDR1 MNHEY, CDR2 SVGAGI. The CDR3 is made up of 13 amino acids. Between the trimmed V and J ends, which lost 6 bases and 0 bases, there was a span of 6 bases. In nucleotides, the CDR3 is TGTGCCAGCAGCTTGGGCTCTGGAAACACCATATATTTT. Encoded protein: CASSLGSGNTIYF.

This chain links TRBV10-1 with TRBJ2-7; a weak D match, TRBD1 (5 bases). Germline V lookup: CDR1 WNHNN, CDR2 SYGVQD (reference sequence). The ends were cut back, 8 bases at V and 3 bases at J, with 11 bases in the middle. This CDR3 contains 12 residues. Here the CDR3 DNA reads TGCGCCAGCCCCCCACAGGACTACGAGCAGTACTTC. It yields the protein CASPPQDYEQYF.

CDR3 protein: CAISRDRGGNEQFF. The CDR3 nucleotides read TGTGCCATCAGCAGGGACAGGGGAGGTAATGAGCAGTTCTTC. This chain links TRBV10-3 with TRBJ2-1, with 10 bases identical to TRBD1. The V and J ends lost 6 bases and 7 bases, in that order; junction bases with no gene match: 6. The CDR3 length is 14 residues. Germline V gives CDR1 ENHRY, CDR2 SYGVKD.